Listed below are T cell receptor beta chains from one sample, sequenced in a study of regulatory T cells in long-lasting Graves disease. One entry per CDR3 protein, called by TCRdb with MiXCR from the multiplex PCR reads. The sample shows hundreds of thousands of distinct CDR3 sequences, under 25% of them seen only once. The input for sequencing was peripheral blood mononuclear cells (PBMCs), taken when the disease was refractory, from a patient treated with antithyroid drugs. Receptor source: a female donor with Graves disease. Each CDR3 is given without its conserved first and last residue.

J gene | V gene | CDR3 length | CDR3 protein
TRBJ1-1 | TRBV19 | 10 | ASSTGLDRAF
TRBJ2-5 | TRBV7-6 | 14 | ASSHNAGRGMETQY
TRBJ2-7 | TRBV6-1 | 14 | ASSVTPGGGSYEQY
TRBJ2-5 | TRBV5-1 | 14 | ASSLVVSGFQETQY
TRBJ2-7 | TRBV15 | 10 | ATSREGYEQY
TRBJ1-1 | TRBV29-1 | 15 | SARGATGTAMNTEAF
TRBJ2-1 | TRBV30 | 12 | AWGRAGFYNEQF
TRBJ2-7 | TRBV10-3 | 12 | AISEAGIPYEQY
TRBJ1-2 | TRBV7-2 | 13 | ASSFSGTGNYGYT
TRBJ2-2 | TRBV28 | 10 | ASSPLPGELF
TRBJ2-4 | TRBV4-2 | 14 | ASSQDWRGAKNIQY
TRBJ1-1 | TRBV7-9 | 11 | ASSPTGGAEAF
TRBJ2-3 | TRBV7-9 | 15 | ASRGGLAVLSTDTQY
TRBJ2-5 | TRBV5-1 | 14 | ASSLTPWAGVETQY
TRBJ1-1 | TRBV12-3/TRBV12-4 | 10 | ASRYRNTEAF
TRBJ1-6 | TRBV19 | 13 | ASKSPGQDNSPLH
TRBJ2-7 | TRBV7-2 | 12 | ASRPLAGVYEQY
TRBJ1-2 | TRBV5-6 | 13 | ASSGSLTVNYGYT
TRBJ1-2 | TRBV10-3 | 12 | AISANREGNGYT
TRBJ1-1 | TRBV19 | 13 | ASSSVGAVNTEAF
TRBJ2-7 | TRBV7-6 | 11 | ASSPSVWGEQY
TRBJ2-7 | TRBV27 | 15 | ASSFRTAQELPYEQY
TRBJ2-7 | TRBV7-9 | 13 | ASSRLSGLLGEQY
TRBJ2-5 | TRBV5-1 | 10 | ASSANQETQY
TRBJ2-2 | TRBV6-2/TRBV6-3 | 16 | ASRQNILPGLVTGELF